This note documents a single T cell receptor (beta chain) sequence. Within the sample, other DNA sequences also encode this same CDR3. These data originate in a study of shared clonotypes between healthy human individuals. Whole-study context: Used for every donor were three CD4 naive, three CD4 memory, two CD8 naive and one CD8 memory plate.

Nashville, Tennessee was home to all donors, each a Caucasian adult. Several immunoSEQ plates received, in even portions, the genomic DNA of each subset. This table comes from immunoSEQ multiplex PCR, and its TCRdb copy is limited to in-frame clones, with some not included. The table shows more than 400,000 clones, with roughly 95% occurring only once. Looked up from germline, CDR1 is SGHRS and CDR2 is YFSETQ. V gave up 0 bases and J gave up 3 bases; unmatched junction bases: 1. This CDR3 region has 15 residues. The V call is TRBV5-1, the J call TRBJ2-7; 12 bases agree with TRBD2. The sequenced material came from naive CD4+ T cells sorted from blood. Subset specified: CD45RA+ positively selected. The clonotype comes from a woman in her thirties in good health. The CDR3 DNA reads as TGCGCCAGCAGCTTGGGGGGACTAGCGGGCTACGAGCAGTACTTC. As protein: CASSLGGLAGYEQYF.